This TCR beta chain was observed in a study of PD-L1 blockade in urothelial cancer. Background on the study: Analyses were performed on blood at 3 weeks after treatment start (the second dose) and at 6 weeks.

The CDR3 length is 14 residues. V gave up 0 bases and J gave up 3 bases; unmatched junction bases: 0. Germline loops: CDR1 MNHNS, CDR2 SASEGT. Synthetic templates analogous to TCR were spiked into all PCRs individually. TCRdb's copy holds only in-frame clones and misses some; the assay was immunoSEQ multiplex PCR. Of about 24,000 clones listed, around 85% are singletons. Specimen: PBMCs, collected around atezolizumab (anti-PD-L1) treatment. This receptor was identified in a man over 45 with urothelial cancer. This chain joins TRBV6-1 and TRBJ1-1; TRBD1 matches 8 bases. The CDR3 spells CASSEAQGDTEAFF. The CDR3 DNA sequence: TGTGCCAGCAGTGAAGCACAGGGGGACACTGAAGCTTTCTTT.